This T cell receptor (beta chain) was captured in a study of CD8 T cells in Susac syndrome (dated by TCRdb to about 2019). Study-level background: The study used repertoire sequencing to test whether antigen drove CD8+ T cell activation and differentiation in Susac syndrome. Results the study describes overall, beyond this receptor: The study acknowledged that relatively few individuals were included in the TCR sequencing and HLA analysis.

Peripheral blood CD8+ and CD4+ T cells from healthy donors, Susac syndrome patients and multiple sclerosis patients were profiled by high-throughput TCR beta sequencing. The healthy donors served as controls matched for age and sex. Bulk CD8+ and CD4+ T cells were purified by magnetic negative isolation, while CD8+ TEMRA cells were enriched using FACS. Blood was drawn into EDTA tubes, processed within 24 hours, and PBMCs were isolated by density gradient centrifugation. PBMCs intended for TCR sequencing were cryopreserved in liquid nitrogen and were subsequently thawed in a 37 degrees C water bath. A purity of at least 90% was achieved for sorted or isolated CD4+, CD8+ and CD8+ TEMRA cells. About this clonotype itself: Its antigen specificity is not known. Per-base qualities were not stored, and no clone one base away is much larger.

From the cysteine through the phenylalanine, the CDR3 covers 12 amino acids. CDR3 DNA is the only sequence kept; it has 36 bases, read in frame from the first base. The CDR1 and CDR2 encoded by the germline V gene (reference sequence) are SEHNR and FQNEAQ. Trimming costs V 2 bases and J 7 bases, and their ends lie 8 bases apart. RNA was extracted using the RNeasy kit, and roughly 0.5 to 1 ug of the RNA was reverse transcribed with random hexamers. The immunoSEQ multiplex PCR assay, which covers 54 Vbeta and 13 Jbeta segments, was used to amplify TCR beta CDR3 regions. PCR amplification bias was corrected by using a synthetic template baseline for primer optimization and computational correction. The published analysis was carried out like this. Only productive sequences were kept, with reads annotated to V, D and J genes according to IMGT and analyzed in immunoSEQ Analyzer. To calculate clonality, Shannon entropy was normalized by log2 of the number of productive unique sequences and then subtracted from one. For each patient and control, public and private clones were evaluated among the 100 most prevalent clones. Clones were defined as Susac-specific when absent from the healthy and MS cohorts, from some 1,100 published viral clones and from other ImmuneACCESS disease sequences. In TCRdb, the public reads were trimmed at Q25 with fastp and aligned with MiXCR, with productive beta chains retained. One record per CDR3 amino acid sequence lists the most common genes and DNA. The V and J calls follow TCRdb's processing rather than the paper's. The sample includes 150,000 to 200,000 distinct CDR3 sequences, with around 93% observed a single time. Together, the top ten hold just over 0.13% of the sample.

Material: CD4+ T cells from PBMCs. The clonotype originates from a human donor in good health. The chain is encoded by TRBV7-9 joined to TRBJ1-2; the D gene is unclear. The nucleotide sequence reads TGTGCCAGCAGCTTAATGTTTGCTGGCTACACCTTC. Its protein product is CASSLMFAGYTF.